This entry lists 10 T cell receptor beta chains sequenced from one sample in a study of blood T cell repertoires in COVID-19. Profiled with immunoSEQ multiplex PCR; TCRdb holds only in-frame clones, not every one. This sample has roughly 160,000 clones; approximately 80% occur once, and the top ten carry 10% to 15%. The sequenced sample consisted of PBMCs or T cells enriched from blood (not recorded which). These receptors all stem from a man in his fifties who had recovered from COVID-19.

This clone was recorded once. This rearrangement joins TRBV6-2 or TRBV6-3 to TRBJ2-7; 11 positions match TRBD1. The V gene's germline CDR1 is MNHEY and CDR2 SVGEGT. V shed 5 bases and J 2 bases; nucleotides not matched to a gene: 5. The CDR3 loop spans 15 amino acids. The CDR3 here is CASSDLGQGAYEQYF. CDR3 nucleotides: TGTGCCAGCAGTGACCTGGGACAGGGGGCCTACGAGCAGTACTTC.

Regarding this clone: Other DNA sequences in the sample encode the same CDR3. The rearrangement joins TRBV6-5 to TRBJ2-4, with D possibly TRBD1 on 6 matching bases. CDR1 and CDR2 from the germline V gene are MNHEY and SVGAGI. The CDR3 spans 14 residues. V dropped 2 bases and J dropped 2 bases, with 7 bases sitting between them. The CDR3 bases are TGTGCCAGCAGTTACGGGGGCTCCAAAAACATTCAGTACTTC. It yields the protein CASSYGGSKNIQYF.

This chain uses TRBV3-1 (or the pseudogene TRBV3-2) with TRBJ2-7; D possibly corresponds to TRBD1 (5 bases). V lost 0 bases, J lost 5 bases, and 17 bases lay in between. Germline assignment: CDR1 LGHDT and CDR2 YNNKEL (reference sequence). The length of the CDR3 is 16 residues. DNA of the CDR3: TGTGCCAGCAGCCAAGATCTAAGGGGTAGGGGCAACGAGCAGTACTTC. Protein: CASSQDLRGRGNEQYF.

The chain joins TRBV18 to TRBJ2-7, with D tentatively TRBD1 (6 bases). The CDR3 is 15 amino acids. Germline lookup yields CDR1 KGHSH and CDR2 LQKENI. Trimming pared 2 bases from V and 5 bases from J, leaving 16 bases between. CDR3 nucleotide sequence: TGTGCCAGCTCACCATCGACAGGTGGATCAAACGAGCAGTACTTC. The encoded protein is CASSPSTGGSNEQYF.

The gene calls are TRBV2 and TRBJ2-2, with 7 bases identical to TRBD1. The CDR3 has 15 amino acids. Germline trimming cut 5 bases from V and 6 bases from J; bases unmatched to any gene: 9. The germline CDR1 and CDR2 sequences are SNHLY and FYNNEI. The CDR3 DNA is TGTGCCAGCAGTCTAGACAGGGCTGTCGCCGGGGAGCTGTTTTTT. This codes for CASSLDRAVAGELFF.

The CDR3 sequence is CASSWNAPGADTQYF. In nucleotides, the CDR3 is TGCGCCAGCAGCTGGAACGCTCCAGGGGCAGATACGCAGTATTTT. The chain joins TRBV5-1 to TRBJ2-3; D perhaps matches TRBD1 (6 bases). Trimming left V 3 bases short and J 4 bases short, with 15 bases between. Looked up from germline, CDR1 is SGHRS and CDR2 is YFSETQ. The CDR3 spans 15 residues.

This sequence joins TRBV5-1 and TRBJ2-7; possibly TRBD2 for D (5 bases). V was shortened by 4 bases and J by 2 bases, with 16 bases between the two germline ends. Germline CDR1 SGHRS, CDR2 YFSETQ. The CDR3 has 15 residues. The CDR3 region has the DNA TGCGCCAGCAGCGCCCAGCGGCTCGGGGCCTACGAGCAGTACTTC. Translating it yields CASSAQRLGAYEQYF.

Note on this clone: One end of the junction varies from germline; a read error may be responsible. The same CDR3 is also encoded by other DNA sequences in this sample. This chain links TRBV5-8 with TRBJ2-5; TRBD2 is a possible D gene (6 bases). CDR3 length: 15 amino acids. The germline V gene has CDR1 SGHTS and CDR2 YDEGEE. This CDR3 reads CASSLEAGRGETQYF. DNA for the CDR3: TGTGCCAGCAGCTTGGAGGCGGGGCGCGGAGAGACCCAATACTTC. Filled out from reference TRBV5-8 and TRBJ2-5, the complete variable domain reads EAGVTQSPTHLIKTRGQQATLRCSPISGHTSVYWYQQALGLGLQFLLWYDEGEERNRGNFPPRFSGRQFPNYSSELNVNALELEDSALYLCASSLEAGRGETQYFGPGTRLLVL.

This clone was counted once. The chain combines TRBV4-2 with TRBJ1-2; tentative D call: TRBD1 (5 bases). CDR1 is LGHNA, CDR2 YNFKEQ, per germline. CDR3 length: 14 residues. With 0 bases removed from V and 3 bases from J, the gap between germline ends came to 8 bases. CDR3 nucleotide sequence: TGTGCCAGCAGCCAAGAGGGGGACTACTATGGCTACACCTTC. This encodes CASSQEGDYYGYTF.

The V call is TRBV28, the J call TRBJ2-3; 7 positions agree with TRBD1. Trimming took 7 bases from V and 1 from J; bases not matched to a gene: 14. Germline V gives CDR1 MDHEN, CDR2 SYDVKM. The CDR3 is 17 residues long. This CDR3 reads CASIPSWGQNRTDTQYF. The CDR3 DNA is TGTGCCAGCATTCCCTCCTGGGGACAGAACCGCACAGATACGCAGTATTTT.